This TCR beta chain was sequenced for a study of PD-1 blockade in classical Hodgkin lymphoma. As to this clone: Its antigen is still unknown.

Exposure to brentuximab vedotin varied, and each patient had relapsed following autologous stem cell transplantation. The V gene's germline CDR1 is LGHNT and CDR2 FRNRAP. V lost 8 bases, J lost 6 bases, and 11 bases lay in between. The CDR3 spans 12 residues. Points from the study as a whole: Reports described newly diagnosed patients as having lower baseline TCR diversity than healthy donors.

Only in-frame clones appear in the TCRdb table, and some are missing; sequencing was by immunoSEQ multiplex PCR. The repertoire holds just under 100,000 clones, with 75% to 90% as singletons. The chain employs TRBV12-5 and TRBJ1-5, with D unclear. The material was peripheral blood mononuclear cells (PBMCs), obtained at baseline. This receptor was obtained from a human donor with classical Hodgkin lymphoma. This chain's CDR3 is CASRALGQPQHF. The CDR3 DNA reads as TGTGCTAGTCGGGCCCTGGGTCAGCCCCAGCATTTT.